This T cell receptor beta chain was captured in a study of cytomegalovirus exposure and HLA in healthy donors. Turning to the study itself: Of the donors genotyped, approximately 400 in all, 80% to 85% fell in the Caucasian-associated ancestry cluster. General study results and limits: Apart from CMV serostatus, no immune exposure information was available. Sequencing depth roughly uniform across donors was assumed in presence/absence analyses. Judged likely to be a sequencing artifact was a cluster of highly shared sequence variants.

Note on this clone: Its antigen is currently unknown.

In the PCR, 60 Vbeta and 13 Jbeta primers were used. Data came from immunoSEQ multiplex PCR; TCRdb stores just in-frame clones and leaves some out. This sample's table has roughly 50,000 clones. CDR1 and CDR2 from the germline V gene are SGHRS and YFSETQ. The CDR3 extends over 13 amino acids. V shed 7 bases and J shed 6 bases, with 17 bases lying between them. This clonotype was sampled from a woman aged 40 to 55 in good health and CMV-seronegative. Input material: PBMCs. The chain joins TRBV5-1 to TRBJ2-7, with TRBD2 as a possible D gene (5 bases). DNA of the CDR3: TGCGCCAGCCATCAGCTAGCAGGAGCCGAGCAGTACTTC. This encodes CASHQLAGAEQYF. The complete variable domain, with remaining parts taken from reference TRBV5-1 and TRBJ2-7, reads KAGVTQTPRYLIKTRGQQVTLSCSPISGHRSVSWYQQTPGQGLQFLFEYFSETQRNKGNFPGRFSGRQFSNSRSEMNVSTLELGDSALYLCASHQLAGAEQYFGPGTRLTVT.